Detailed here is one TCR beta chain. The data belong to a study of shared clonotypes between healthy human individuals. The investigators split CD4+ cells into a CD45RA+ naive subset and a CD45RA-negative memory subset. The CDR3 runs to 14 residues. Germline CDR1 is SGHNT and CDR2 is YYREEE (reference sequence). The V end lost 2 bases, the J end lost 0 bases, and 8 bases lay between the germline ends. Tens of thousands of T cell genomes (roughly 0.2 ug DNA) went into each sorted-subset replicate. Clones were sequenced by immunoSEQ multiplex PCR, and TCRdb holds only the in-frame ones, with some missing. Among approximately 1.5 million clones, approximately 98.5% were seen once, and the ten largest hold around 0.38%.

The chain has TRBV5-4 and TRBJ1-2; no firm D call. This TCR came from a man younger than 40 in good health. The sequenced sample consisted of naive CD4+ T cells sorted from blood. The subset: CD45RA+ positively selected. The CDR3, as DNA: TGTGCCAGCAGCTTAACTACAGCTAACTATGGCTACACCTTC. Protein sequence: CASSLTTANYGYTF.